This T cell receptor beta chain derives from a study of shared clonotypes between healthy human individuals. Study at large: Three plates each covered CD4 naive and memory; CD8 naive two, CD8 memory one. General study points: Naive subsets typically showed greater estimated richness than memory subsets.

The authors distributed each subset's genomic DNA evenly over several immunoSEQ plates. Original data processing: ImmunoSEQ sequences covered only the junction and lacked quality scores; filtering therefore differed. The table came from immunoSEQ multiplex PCR; TCRdb's copy has only in-frame clones and leaves some out. The DNA gave D and trimming, while V, J and clone size come from that table. The sample lists roughly 650,000 clones, around 96% occurring once. This CDR3 spans 14 amino acids. Germline V CDR1 and CDR2: LNHDA, SQIVND (reference sequence). Trimming pared 6 bases from V and 0 bases from J, leaving 6 bases between. As concerns this clone: Its antigen remains unknown.

CD45RO negativity and positive selection for CCR7 defined naive CD8 cells, a population that excluded terminally differentiated effector memory CD45RA+ cells. The receptor's source is a woman aged 25-40 years in good health. Sequencing was done on a sample of naive CD8+ T cells sorted from blood. This chain uses TRBV19 with TRBJ2-6; no reliable D call. CDR3 protein: CASSGLSGANVLTF. CDR3 DNA sequence: TGTGCCAGTAGCGGTCTCTCTGGGGCCAACGTCCTGACTTTC.